Sequencing of this TCR beta chain was carried out in a study of blood T cell repertoires in COVID-19. Overall study context: Italy, Spain and the United States were the sources of the convalescent and acute COVID-19 samples. PBMCs, B-cell-depleted T cells, or T cells provided the cDNA or gDNA that made up the material.

This CDR3 contains 15 residues. The trim removed 3 bases at V and 5 bases at J, leaving 3 bases unmatched. Per the germline V gene, CDR1 is SGHVS and CDR2 is FNYEAQ. In the source study's methods: Nucleated cell number was recorded as an estimate derived from reference gene primer amplification. Measured with immunoSEQ multiplex PCR; TCRdb has only the in-frame clones, and not every one. From that table come the V and J calls and clone size; the DNA was used to work out D and trimming. The sample includes about 70,000 clones, roughly 89% of them seen just once. The material sequenced was peripheral blood. The receptor was derived from a human donor in a cohort sampled during active COVID-19. The V gene is TRBV7-6, the J gene TRBJ1-5; 11 nucleotides line up with TRBD1. Written as DNA, the CDR3 is TGTGCCAGCAGCTTGGGGACAGGGGGGTATCAGCCCCAGCATTTT. Translating it yields CASSLGTGGYQPQHF.